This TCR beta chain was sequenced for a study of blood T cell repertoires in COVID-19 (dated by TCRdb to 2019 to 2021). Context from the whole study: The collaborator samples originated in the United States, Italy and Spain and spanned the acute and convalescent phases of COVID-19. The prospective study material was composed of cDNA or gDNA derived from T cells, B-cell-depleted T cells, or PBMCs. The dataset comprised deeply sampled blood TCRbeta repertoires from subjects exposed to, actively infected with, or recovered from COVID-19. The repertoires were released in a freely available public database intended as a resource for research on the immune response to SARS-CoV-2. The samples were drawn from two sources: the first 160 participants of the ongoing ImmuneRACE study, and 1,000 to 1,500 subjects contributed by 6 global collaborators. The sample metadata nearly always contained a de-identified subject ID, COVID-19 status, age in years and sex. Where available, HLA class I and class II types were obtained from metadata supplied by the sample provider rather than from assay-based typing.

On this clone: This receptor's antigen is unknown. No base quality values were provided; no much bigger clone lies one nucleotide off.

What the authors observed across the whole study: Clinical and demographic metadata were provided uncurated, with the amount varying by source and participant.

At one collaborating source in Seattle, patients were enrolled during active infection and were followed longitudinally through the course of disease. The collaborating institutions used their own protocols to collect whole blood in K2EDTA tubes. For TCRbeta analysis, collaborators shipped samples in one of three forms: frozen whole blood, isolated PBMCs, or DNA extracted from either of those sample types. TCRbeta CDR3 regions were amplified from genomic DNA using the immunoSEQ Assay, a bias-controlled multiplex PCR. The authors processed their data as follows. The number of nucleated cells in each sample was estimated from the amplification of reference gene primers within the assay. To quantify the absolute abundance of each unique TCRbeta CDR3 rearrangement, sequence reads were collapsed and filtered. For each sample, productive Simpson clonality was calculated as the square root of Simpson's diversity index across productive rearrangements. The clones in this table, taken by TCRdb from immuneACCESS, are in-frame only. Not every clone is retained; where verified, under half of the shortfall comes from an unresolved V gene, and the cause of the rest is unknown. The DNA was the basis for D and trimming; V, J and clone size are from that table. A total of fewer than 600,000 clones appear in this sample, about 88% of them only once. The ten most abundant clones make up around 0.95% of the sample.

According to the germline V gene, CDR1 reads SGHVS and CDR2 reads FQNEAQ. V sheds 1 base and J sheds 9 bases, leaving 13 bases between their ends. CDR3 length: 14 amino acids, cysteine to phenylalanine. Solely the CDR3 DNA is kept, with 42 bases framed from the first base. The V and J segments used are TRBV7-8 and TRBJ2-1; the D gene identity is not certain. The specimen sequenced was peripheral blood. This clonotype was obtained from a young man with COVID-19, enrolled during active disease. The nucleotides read TGTGCCAGCAGCTTAGTGAGGTGGAATTCTGAGCAGTTCTTC. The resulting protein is CASSLVRWNSEQFF.